These 8 T cell receptor beta chains were sequenced from one sample in a study of T cells in Graves' hyperthyroidism and ophthalmopathy. RNA transcripts were the template for amplifying TCR beta CDR3 regions. First-round RT-PCR targeting the TCR CDR3 was performed with the HTBI primer set. Via MiXCR, TCRdb re-called the multiplex PCR reads, giving one row per CDR3 protein. This sample carries hundreds of thousands of distinct CDR3 sequences, 11% to 15% of them seen once, and the ten largest clones take approximately 10%. Sequenced sample: blood. The source is a woman younger than 35 with Graves' hyperthyroidism.

This clonotype was counted between two and nine times. A much larger clonotype is one base distant, so this may be a read error. The gene calls are TRBV2 and TRBJ2-7; 15 bases agree with TRBD2. CDR3 length: 16 residues. Germline V gives CDR1 SNHLY, CDR2 FYNNEI. CDR3 nucleotides: TGTGCCAGCAGGGTAGGGACTAGCGGGAGGACCTACGGGCAGTACTTC. This translates into CASRVGTSGRTYGQYF.

This clonotype was counted many times. The rearrangement links TRBV29-1 to TRBJ2-3; possible D gene TRBD1, 6 bases. CDR1 and CDR2 from the germline V gene are SQVTM and ANQGSEA. This CDR3 spans 14 amino acids. The V gene lost 6 bases and the J gene lost 6 bases, with 19 bases spanning the gap. CDR3 in DNA: TGCAGCGTCTCCAGGACGTCAGGGGCGGATACGCAGTATTTT. This codes for CSVSRTSGADTQYF.

There are a few counts of this clonotype. This clone may be a read error of a much larger clone one base away. V is TRBV11-2 and J is TRBJ2-7; 8 bases agree with TRBD1. This CDR3 has 15 amino acids. The V gene's germline CDR1 is SGHAT and CDR2 FQNNGV. CDR3 protein: CASGLEGQASARQYF. The CDR3 DNA follows: TGTGCCAGCGGCTTAGAGGGACAGGCCTCCGCCAGGCAGTACTTC.

The rearrangement links TRBV9 to TRBJ2-1, with 10 nucleotides matching TRBD2. The CDR3 length is 17 residues. The V gene end was trimmed by 0 bases and the J gene end by 9 bases; junction bases not matched to a gene: 12. Germline V gene sequence: CDR1 SGDLS, CDR2 YYNGEE. CDR3 in amino acids: CASSVEGLAGALVEQFF. The CDR3 nucleotides read TGTGCCAGCAGCGTAGAGGGGCTAGCGGGAGCCTTAGTTGAGCAGTTCTTC.

Only a few counts were recorded for this clonotype. This sequence joins TRBV15 and TRBJ1-5, with D unresolved. Looked up from germline, CDR1 is LNHNV and CDR2 is YYDKDF (reference sequence). The CDR3 totals 16 residues. Trimming cost V 1 base and J 6 bases, with 16 bases left between them. The CDR3 region has the DNA TGTGCCACCAGCAGAGCCTCGGACGGAGGTGGTCAGCCCCAGCATTTT. It translates to CATSRASDGGGQPQHF.

This clonotype occurred many times. This chain uses TRBV14 with TRBJ1-1; D is unresolved. Trimming removed 0 bases from V and 1 base from J, with 3 bases in between. In germline, CDR1 is SGHDN, CDR2 FVKESK. This CDR3 is built from 13 residues. This CDR3 is CASSQETNTEAFF. CDR3 nucleotides: TGTGCCAGCAGCCAAGAGACGAACACTGAAGCTTTCTTT.

This clonotype was seen at least ten times. The V gene is TRBV20-1, the J gene TRBJ1-3; no clear D. CDR1 is DFQATT and CDR2 is SNEGSKA in the germline V gene (reference sequence). The CDR3 consists of 14 residues. V lost 3 bases and J 7 bases, leaving 16 bases between the germline ends. The CDR3 region has the DNA TGCAGTGCTAGGGATACACGACCACGGAACACCATATATTTT. Protein: CSARDTRPRNTIYF.

This clonotype was seen only a few times. The chain is built from TRBV6-2 or TRBV6-3 and TRBJ1-5, with D hard to call. The V end was cut by 2 bases, the J end by 0 bases, with 8 bases between. This CDR3 region has 15 residues. CDR1 and CDR2 from the germline V gene are MNHEY and SVGEGT. The CDR3 nucleotides are TGTGCCAGCAGTTACAGTGTCAATAGCAATCAGCCCCAGCATTTT. This translates into CASSYSVNSNQPQHF.